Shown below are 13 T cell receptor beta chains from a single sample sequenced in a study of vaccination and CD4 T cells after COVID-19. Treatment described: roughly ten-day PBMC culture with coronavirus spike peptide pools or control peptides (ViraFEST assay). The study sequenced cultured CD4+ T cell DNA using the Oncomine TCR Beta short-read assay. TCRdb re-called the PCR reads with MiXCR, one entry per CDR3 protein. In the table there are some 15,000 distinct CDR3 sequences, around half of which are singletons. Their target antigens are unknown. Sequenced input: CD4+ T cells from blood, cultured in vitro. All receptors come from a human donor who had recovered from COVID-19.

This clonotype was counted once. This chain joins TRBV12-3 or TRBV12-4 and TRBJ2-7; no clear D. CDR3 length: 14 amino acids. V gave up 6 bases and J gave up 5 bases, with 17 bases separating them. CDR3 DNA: TGTGCCAGCAGCCTCCGGGCCGGTTCCCACGAGCAGTACTTC. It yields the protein CASSLRAGSHEQYF.

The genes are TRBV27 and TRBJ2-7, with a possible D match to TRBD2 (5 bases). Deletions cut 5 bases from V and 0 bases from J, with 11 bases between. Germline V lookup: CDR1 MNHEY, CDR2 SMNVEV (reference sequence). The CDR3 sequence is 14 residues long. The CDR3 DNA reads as TGTGCCAGCAGTCCTAGCCGGAGCTCCTACGAGCAGTACTTC. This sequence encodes CASSPSRSSYEQYF.

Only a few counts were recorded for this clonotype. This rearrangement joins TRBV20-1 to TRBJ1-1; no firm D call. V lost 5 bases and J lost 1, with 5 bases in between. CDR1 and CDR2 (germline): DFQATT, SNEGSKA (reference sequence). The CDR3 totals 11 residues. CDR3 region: CSASTNTEAFF. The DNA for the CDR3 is TGCAGTGCTTCGACGAACACTGAAGCTTTCTTT.

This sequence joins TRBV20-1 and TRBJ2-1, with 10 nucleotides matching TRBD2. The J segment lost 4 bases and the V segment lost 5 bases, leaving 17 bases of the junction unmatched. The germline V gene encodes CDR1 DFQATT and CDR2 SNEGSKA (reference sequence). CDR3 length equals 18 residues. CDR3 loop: CSAYLTASGSRGYNEQFF. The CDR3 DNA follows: TGCAGTGCTTATCTGACCGCTAGCGGGAGTAGGGGGTACAATGAGCAGTTCTTC.

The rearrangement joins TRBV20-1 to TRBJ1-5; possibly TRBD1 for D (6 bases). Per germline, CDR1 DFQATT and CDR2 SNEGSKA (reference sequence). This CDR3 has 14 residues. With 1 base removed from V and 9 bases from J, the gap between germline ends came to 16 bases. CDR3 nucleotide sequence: TGCAGTGCTAGAGGGGGGGGGCCTGGGGTGCCCCAGCATTTT. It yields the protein CSARGGGPGVPQHF.

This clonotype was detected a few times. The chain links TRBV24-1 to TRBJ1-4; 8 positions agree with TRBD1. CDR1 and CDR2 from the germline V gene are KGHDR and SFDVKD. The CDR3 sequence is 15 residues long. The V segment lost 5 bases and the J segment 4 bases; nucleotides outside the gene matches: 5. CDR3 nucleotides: TGTGCCACCAGTGCCTCGGACAGGGATAATGAAAAACTGTTTTTT. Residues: CATSASDRDNEKLFF.

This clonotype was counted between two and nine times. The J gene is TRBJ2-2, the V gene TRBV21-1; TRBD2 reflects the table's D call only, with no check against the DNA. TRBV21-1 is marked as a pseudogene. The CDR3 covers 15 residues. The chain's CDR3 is CASSGTSGRPGELFF. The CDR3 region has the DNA TGTGCCAGCAGCGGGACTAGCGGGAGGCCCGGGGAGCTGTTTTTT.

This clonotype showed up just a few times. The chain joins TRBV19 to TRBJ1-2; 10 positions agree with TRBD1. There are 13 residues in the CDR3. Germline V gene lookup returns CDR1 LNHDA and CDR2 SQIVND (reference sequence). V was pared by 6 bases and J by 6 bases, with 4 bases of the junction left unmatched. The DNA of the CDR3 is TGTGCCAGTAGCCCGACAGGGGGCAATGGCTACACCTTC. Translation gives CASSPTGGNGYTF.

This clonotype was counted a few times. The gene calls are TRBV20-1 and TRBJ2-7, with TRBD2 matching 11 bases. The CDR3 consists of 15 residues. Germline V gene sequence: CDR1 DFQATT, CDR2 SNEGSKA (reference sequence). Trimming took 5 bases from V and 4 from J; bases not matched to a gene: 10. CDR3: CSAVPSSGRQYEQYF. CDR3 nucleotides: TGCAGTGCTGTCCCCTCTAGCGGGAGGCAGTACGAGCAGTACTTC.

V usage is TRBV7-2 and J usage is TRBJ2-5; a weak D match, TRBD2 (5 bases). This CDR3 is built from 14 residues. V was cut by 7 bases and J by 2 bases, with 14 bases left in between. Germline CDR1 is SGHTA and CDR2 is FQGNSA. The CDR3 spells CASTTGSRQETQYF. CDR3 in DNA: TGTGCCAGCACCACGGGGTCTAGACAAGAGACCCAGTACTTC.

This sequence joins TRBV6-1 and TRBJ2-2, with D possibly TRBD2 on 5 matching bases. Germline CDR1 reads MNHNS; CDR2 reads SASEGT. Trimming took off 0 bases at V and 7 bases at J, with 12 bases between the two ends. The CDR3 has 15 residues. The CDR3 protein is CASSEAGGGVGELFF. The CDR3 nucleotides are TGTGCCAGCAGTGAAGCGGGCGGAGGTGTCGGGGAGCTGTTTTTT.

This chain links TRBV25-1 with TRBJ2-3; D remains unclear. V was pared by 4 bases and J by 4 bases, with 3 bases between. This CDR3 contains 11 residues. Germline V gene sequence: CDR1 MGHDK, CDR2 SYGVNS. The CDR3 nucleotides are TGTGCCAGCAGTGCCTCAGATACGCAGTATTTT. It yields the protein CASSASDTQYF.

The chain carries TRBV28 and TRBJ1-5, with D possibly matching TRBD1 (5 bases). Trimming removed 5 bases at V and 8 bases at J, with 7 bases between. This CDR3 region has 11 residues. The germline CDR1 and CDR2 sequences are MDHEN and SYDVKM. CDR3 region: CASSVQEPQHF. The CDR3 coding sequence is TGTGCCAGCAGTGTACAGGAGCCCCAGCATTTT.